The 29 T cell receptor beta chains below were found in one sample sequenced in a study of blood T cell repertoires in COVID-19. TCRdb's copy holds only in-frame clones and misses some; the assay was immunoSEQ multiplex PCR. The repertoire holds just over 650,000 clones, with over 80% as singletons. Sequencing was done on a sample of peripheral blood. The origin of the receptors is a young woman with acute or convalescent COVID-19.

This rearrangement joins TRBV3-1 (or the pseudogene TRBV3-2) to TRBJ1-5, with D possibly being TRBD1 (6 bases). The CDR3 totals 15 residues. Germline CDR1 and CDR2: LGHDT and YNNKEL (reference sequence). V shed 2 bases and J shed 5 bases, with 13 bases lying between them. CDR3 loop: CASSQSKQGYQPQHF. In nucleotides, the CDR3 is TGTGCCAGCAGCCAATCCAAACAGGGCTATCAGCCCCAGCATTTT.

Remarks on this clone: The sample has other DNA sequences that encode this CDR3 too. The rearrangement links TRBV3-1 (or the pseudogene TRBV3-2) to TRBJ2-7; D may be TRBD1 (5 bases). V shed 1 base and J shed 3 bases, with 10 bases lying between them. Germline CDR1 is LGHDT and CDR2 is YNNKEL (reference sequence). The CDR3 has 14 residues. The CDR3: CASSQGRQGYEQYF. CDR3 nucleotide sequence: TGTGCCAGCAGCCAAGGGCGGCAGGGCTACGAGCAGTACTTC.

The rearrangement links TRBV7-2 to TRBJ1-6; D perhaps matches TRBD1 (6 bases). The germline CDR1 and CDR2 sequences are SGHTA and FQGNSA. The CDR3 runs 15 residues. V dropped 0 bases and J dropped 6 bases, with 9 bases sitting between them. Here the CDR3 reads CASSLAYRVNSPLHF. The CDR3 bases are TGTGCCAGCAGCTTAGCCTACAGGGTTAATTCACCCCTCCACTTT.

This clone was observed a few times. The CDR3 here is CASSYSRLPNYGYTF. The CDR3 DNA reads TGTGCCAGCAGTTACTCCAGGTTACCTAACTATGGCTACACCTTC. The chain is built from TRBV6-5 and TRBJ1-2; unclear D gene. Deletions cut 0 bases from V and 0 bases from J, with 8 bases between. The CDR3 totals 15 residues. Looked up from germline, CDR1 is MNHEY and CDR2 is SVGAGI.

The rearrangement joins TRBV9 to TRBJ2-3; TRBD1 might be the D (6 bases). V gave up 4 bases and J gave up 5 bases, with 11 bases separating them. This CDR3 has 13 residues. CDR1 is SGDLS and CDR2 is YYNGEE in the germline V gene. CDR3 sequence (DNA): TGTGCCAGCAGCCGGGACAAACGAGATACGCAGTATTTT. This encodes CASSRDKRDTQYF.

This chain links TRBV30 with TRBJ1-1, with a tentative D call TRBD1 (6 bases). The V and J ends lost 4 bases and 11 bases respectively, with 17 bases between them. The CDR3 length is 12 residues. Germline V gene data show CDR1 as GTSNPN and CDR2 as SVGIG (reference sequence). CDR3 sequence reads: CAWIRGAREAFF. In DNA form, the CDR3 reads TGTGCCTGGATTCGGGGGGCGAGAGAGGCTTTCTTT.

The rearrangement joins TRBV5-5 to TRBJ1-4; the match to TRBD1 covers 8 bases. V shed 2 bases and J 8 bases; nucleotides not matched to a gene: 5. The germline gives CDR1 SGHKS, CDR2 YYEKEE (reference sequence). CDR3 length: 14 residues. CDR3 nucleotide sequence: TGTGCCAGCAGCTTTGACAGGGGAAGGGAAAAACTGTTTTTT. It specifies CASSFDRGREKLFF.

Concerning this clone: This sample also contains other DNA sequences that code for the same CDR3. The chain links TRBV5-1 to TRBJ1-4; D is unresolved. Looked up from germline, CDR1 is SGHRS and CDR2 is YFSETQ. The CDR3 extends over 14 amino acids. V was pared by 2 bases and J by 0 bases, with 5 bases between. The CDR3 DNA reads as TGCGCCAGCAGCTTCGGTGCAACTAATGAAAAACTGTTTTTT. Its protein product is CASSFGATNEKLFF. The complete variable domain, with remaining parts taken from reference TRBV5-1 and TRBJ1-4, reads KAGVTQTPRYLIKTRGQQVTLSCSPISGHRSVSWYQQTPGQGLQFLFEYFSETQRNKGNFPGRFSGRQFSNSRSEMNVSTLELGDSALYLCASSFGATNEKLFFGSGTQLSVL.

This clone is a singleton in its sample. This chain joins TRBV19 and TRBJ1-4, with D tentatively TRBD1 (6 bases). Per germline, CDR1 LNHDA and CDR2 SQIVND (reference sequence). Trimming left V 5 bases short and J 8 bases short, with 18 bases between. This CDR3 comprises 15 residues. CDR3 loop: CASSPSTGLREKLFF. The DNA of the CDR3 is TGTGCCAGTAGTCCATCGACAGGCCTGCGCGAAAAACTGTTTTTT. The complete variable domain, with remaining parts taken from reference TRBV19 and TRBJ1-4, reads DGGITQSPKYLFRKEGQNVTLSCEQNLNHDAMYWYRQDPGQGLRLIYYSQIVNDFQKGDIAEGYSVSREKKESFPLTVTSAQKNPTAFYLCASSPSTGLREKLFFGSGTQLSVL.

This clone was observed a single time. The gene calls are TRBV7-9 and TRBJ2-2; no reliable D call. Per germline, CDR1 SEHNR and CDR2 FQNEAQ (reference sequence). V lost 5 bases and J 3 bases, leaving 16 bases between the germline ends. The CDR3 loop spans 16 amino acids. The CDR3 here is CASSPPGQFDTGELFF. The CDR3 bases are TGTGCCAGCAGCCCACCTGGGCAGTTCGACACCGGGGAGCTGTTTTTT.

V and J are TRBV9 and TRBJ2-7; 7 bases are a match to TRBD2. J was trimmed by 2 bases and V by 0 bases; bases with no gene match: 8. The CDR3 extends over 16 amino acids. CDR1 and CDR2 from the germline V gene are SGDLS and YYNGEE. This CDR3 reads CASSVGRTRGAYEQYF. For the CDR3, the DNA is TGTGCCAGCAGCGTAGGTAGGACTAGGGGAGCCTACGAGCAGTACTTC.

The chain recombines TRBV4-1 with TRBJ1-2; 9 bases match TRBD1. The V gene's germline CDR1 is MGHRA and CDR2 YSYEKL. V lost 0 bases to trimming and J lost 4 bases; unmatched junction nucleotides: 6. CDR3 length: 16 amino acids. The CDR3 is CASSQDPTGGFYGYTF. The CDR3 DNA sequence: TGCGCCAGCAGCCAAGATCCCACAGGGGGCTTCTATGGCTACACCTTC.

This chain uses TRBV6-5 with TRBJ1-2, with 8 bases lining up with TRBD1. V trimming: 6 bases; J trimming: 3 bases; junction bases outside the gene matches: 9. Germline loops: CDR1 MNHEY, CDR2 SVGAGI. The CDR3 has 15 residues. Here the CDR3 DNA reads TGTGCCAGCAGGGACAGGGCTCCGTTGGACTATGGCTACACCTTC. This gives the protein CASRDRAPLDYGYTF.

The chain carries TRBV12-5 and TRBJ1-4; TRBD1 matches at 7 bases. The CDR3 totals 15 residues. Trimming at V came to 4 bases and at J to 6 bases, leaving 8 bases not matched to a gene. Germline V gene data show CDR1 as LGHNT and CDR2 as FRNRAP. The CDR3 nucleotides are TGTGCTAGTGGTTCGTATGACAGGGATTATGAAAAACTGTTTTTT. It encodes CASGSYDRDYEKLFF.

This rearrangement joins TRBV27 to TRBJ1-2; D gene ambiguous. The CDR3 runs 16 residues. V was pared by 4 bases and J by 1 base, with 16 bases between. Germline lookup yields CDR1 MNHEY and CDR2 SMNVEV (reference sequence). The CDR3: CASSWKAGSFNYGYTF. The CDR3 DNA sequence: TGTGCCAGCAGTTGGAAGGCCGGGAGCTTTAACTATGGCTACACCTTC.

CDR3 DNA: TGTGCCAGCAGCGCTTATTCCAGGGAGGAGAATGGCTACACCTTC. It yields the protein CASSAYSREENGYTF. The V and J genes are TRBV9 and TRBJ1-2; TRBD1 is a possible D gene (5 bases). The CDR3 is 15 residues long. Trimming removed 3 bases from V and 6 bases from J, with 18 bases in between. Germline V gives CDR1 SGDLS, CDR2 YYNGEE.

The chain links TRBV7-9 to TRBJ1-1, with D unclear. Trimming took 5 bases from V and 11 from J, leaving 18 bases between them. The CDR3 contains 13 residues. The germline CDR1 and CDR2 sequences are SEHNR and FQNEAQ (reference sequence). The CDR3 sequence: CASSPRSVPGAFF. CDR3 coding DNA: TGTGCCAGCAGCCCCCGTAGTGTCCCGGGGGCTTTCTTT. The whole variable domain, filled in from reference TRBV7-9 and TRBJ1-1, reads DTGVSQNPRHKITKRGQNVTFRCDPISEHNRLYWYRQTLGQGPEFLTYFQNEAQLEKSRLLSDRFSAERPKGSFSTLEIQRTEQGDSAMYLCASSPRSVPGAFFGQGTRLTVV.

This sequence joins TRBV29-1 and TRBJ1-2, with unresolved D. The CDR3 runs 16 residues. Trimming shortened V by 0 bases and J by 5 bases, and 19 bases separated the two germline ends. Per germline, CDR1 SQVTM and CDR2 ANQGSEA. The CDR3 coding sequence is TGCAGCGTTGAAGATCCAGCCCCCGACATTTTTTATGGCTACACCTTC. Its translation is CSVEDPAPDIFYGYTF. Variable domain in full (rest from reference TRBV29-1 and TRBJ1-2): SAVISQKPSRDICQRGTSLTIQCQVDSQVTMMFWYRQQPGQSLTLIATANQGSEATYESGFVIDKFPISRPNLTFSTLTVSNMSPEDSSIYLCSVEDPAPDIFYGYTFGSGTRLTVV.

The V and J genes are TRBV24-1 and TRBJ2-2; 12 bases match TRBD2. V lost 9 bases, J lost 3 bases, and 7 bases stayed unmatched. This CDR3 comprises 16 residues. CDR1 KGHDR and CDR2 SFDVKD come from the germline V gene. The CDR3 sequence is CATSPTSGGYTGELFF. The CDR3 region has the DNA TGTGCCACCTCCCCCACTAGCGGGGGGTACACCGGGGAGCTGTTTTTT.

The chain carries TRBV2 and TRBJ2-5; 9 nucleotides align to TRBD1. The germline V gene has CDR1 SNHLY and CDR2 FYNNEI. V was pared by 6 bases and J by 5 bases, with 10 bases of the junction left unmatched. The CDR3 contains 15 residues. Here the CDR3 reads CASSRDRVVWETQYF. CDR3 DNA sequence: TGTGCCAGCAGCCGGGACAGGGTCGTTTGGGAGACCCAGTACTTC.

The CDR3 loop is CASSQVGGRVYEQYF. The CDR3 DNA sequence: TGTGCCAGCAGCCAAGTGGGGGGTAGAGTCTACGAGCAGTACTTC. The chain joins TRBV14 to TRBJ2-7, with a possible D match to TRBD2 (6 bases). The length of the CDR3 is 15 residues. CDR1 is SGHDN, CDR2 FVKESK, per germline. V was shortened by 1 base and J by 3 bases, with 13 bases between the two germline ends.

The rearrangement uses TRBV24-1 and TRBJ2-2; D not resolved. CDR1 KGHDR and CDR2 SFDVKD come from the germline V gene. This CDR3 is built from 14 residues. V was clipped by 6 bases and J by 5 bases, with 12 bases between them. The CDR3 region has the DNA TGTGCCACCAGTTTGTCGAGTCCGACCGGGGAGCTGTTTTTT. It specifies CATSLSSPTGELFF.

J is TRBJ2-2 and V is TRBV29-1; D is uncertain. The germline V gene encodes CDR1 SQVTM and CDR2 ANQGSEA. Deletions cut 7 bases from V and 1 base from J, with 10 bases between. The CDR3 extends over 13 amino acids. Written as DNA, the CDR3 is TGCAGCGCTGACCGGAGGAACACCGGGGAGCTGTTTTTT. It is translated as CSADRRNTGELFF.

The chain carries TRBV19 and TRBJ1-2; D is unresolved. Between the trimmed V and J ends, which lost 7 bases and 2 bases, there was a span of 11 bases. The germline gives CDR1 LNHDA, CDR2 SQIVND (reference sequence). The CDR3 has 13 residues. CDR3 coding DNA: TGTGCCAGTAACCTAGACTGGAACTATGGCTACACCTTC. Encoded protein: CASNLDWNYGYTF.

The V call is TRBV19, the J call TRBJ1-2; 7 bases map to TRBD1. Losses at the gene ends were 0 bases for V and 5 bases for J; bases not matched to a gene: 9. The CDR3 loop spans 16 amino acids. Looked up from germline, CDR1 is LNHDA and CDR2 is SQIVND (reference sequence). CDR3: CASSIDPTGLGYGYTF. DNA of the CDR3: TGTGCCAGTAGTATAGACCCGACAGGGCTAGGGTATGGCTACACCTTC.

CDR3 nucleotides: TGTGCCAGCTCATCAGAACAGGGGGCGCCGTGTTCACCCCTCCACTTT. The encoded protein is CASSSEQGAPCSPLHF. The chain uses TRBV18 and TRBJ1-6, with TRBD1 matching over 9 bases. Trimming at V came to 5 bases and at J to 9 bases, leaving 11 bases not matched to a gene. The CDR3 has 16 residues. The germline CDR1 and CDR2 sequences are KGHSH and LQKENI.

The CDR3 sequence: CASSFWLAGGYNEQFF. CDR3 in DNA: TGCGCCAGCAGCTTTTGGCTAGCGGGGGGATACAATGAGCAGTTCTTC. The rearrangement uses TRBV5-1 and TRBJ2-1; 11 nucleotides match TRBD2. CDR3 length: 16 amino acids. The germline gives CDR1 SGHRS, CDR2 YFSETQ. The J segment lost 4 bases and the V segment lost 2 bases, leaving 5 bases of the junction unmatched.

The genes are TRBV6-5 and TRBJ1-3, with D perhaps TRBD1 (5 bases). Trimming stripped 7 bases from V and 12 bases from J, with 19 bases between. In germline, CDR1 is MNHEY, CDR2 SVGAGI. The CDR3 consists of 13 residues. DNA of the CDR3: TGTGCCAGCACCGCGGGAATGGGGGGACTCATATATTTT. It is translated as CASTAGMGGLIYF.

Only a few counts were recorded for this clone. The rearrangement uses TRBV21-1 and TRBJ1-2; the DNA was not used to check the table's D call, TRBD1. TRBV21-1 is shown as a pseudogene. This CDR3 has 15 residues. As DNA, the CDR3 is TGTGCCAACTCTACAGGGGGCAAGATGGAGGGTGGCTACACCTTC. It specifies CANSTGGKMEGGYTF.